The T cell receptor beta chain described here comes from a study of graft-versus-host responses after intestinal transplantation. Study overall: Recipients obtained multivisceral, liver-intestinal, or isolated intestinal transplants. General study findings and limits: Where graft-donor T cell macrochimerism was present, patients had high graft-versus-host to host-versus-graft clonal ratios in allografts. Investigators detected GvH clones in recipient marrow, with some emerging earlier in ileum or blood.

Clones were read by immunoSEQ multiplex PCR, and TCRdb kept only the in-frame ones, dropping some. There are roughly 120,000 clones in the sample; around 90% occur only once, and roughly 0.24% lies in the top ten. Notes on this clone: Antigen: not known.

This CDR3 spans 14 amino acids. Germline assignment: CDR1 SGDLS and CDR2 YYNGEE. V was clipped by 6 bases and J by 3 bases; unmatched bases: 7. This sequence originates from a human donor who was the organ donor for an intestinal transplant. Sequenced here: unstimulated CD4+ T cells sorted from spleen or lymph node cells, sampled before transplant. The chain couples TRBV9 to TRBJ2-3; 7 nucleotides align to TRBD2. CDR3 sequence (DNA): TGTGCCAGCAACGAAGCGGGAAGGACAGATACGCAGTATTTT. Translating gives CASNEAGRTDTQYF.